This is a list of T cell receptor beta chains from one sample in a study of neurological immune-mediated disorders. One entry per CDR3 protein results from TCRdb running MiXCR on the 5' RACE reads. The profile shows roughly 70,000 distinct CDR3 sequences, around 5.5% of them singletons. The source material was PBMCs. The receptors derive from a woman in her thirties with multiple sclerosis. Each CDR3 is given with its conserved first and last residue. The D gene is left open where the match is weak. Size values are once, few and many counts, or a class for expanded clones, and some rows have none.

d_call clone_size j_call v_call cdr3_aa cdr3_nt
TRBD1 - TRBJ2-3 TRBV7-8 CASSSPGTGTTDTQYF TGTGCCAGCAGCTCACCCGGGACAGGGACCACAGATACGCAGTATTTT
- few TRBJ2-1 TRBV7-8 CASSLVKGSYNEQFF TGTGCCAGCAGCTTAGTGAAGGGCTCCTACAATGAGCAGTTCTTC
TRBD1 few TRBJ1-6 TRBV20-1 CSARVGTVDSPLNF TGCAGTGCTAGAGTGGGGACAGTGGACTCACCCCTCAACTTT
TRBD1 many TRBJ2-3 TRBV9 CASSATPGTGSTDTQYF TGTGCCAGCAGCGCGACGCCCGGGACAGGAAGCACAGATACGCAGTATTTT
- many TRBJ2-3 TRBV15 CATSRARTGAGEDTQYF TGTGCCACCAGCAGAGCCCGAACGGGGGCTGGTGAGGATACGCAGTATTTT
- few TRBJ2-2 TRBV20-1 CSAPAHKMGLFF TGCAGTGCCCCCGCACACAAGATGGGGCTGTTTTTT
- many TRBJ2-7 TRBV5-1 CASSLAFSGAEQYF TGCGCCAGCAGCTTGGCGTTTTCCGGGGCCGAGCAGTACTTC
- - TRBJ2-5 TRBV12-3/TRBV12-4 CASSLGFSGRIQETQYF TGTGCCAGCAGTTTAGGATTTTCGGGGAGAATCCAAGAGACCCAGTACTTC
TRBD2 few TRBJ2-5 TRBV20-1 CSAPLLERGGGTQYF TGCAGTGCTCCCCTTCTCGAGCGGGGGGGCGGGACCCAGTACTTC
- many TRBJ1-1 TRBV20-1 CSAEGGTNTEAFF TGCAGTGCCGAGGGAGGGACGAACACTGAAGCTTTCTTT
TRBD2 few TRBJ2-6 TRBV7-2 CASSPGLAGGRAGANVLTF TGTGCCAGCAGCCCCGGACTAGCGGGGGGCCGGGCTGGGGCCAACGTCCTGACTTTC
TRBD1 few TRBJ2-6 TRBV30 CAWSSGQGGNVLTF TGTGCCTGGAGCTCCGGACAGGGGGGAAACGTCCTGACTTTC
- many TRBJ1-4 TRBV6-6 CASRRTLGEKLFF TGTGCCAGCAGGCGTACACTAGGTGAAAAACTGTTTTTT
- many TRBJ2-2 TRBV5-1 CASSSLTQAGELFF TGCGCCAGCAGCTCCTTGACCCAGGCCGGGGAGCTGTTTTTT
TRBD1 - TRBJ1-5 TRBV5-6 CASSSGQGRQPQHF TGTGCCAGCAGCTCTGGACAGGGGCGTCAGCCCCAGCATTTT
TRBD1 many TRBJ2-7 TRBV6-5 CASSSGGTGINEQYF TGTGCCAGCAGCTCAGGTGGGACAGGGATAAACGAGCAGTACTTC
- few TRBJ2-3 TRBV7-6 CASSLGSGIGTDTQYF TGTGCCAGCAGTCTAGGGTCGGGGATTGGCACAGATACGCAGTATTTT
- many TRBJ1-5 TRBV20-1 CSAYHSNQPQHF TGCAGTGCGTACCATAGCAATCAGCCCCAGCATTTT
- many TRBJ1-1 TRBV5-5 CASSLTFDRTTEAFF TGTGCCAGCAGCCTTACTTTCGACAGGACCACTGAAGCTTTCTTT
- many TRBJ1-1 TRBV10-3 CAISDATEAFF TGTGCCATCAGTGACGCCACTGAAGCTTTCTTT
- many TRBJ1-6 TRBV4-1 CASSPPIGLYSPLNF TGCGCCAGCAGCCCCCCTATAGGGCTTTATTCACCCCTCAACTTT
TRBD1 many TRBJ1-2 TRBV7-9 CASSLGGTDRGDYTF TGTGCCAGCAGCTTAGGGGGTACGGACAGGGGTGACTACACCTTC
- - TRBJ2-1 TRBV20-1 CSASPTTSYNEQFF TGCAGTGCTAGTCCGACCACCTCCTACAATGAGCAGTTCTTC
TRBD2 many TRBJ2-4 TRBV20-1 CSARISGGNIQYF TGCAGTGCCAGGATTAGCGGGGGAAACATTCAGTACTTC
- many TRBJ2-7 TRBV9 CASSSQEGYEQYF TGTGCCAGCAGCTCACAGGAAGGCTACGAGCAGTACTTC
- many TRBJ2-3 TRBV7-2 CASSAANTDTQYF TGTGCCAGCAGCGCAGCAAACACAGATACGCAGTATTTT
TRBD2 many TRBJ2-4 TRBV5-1 CASSTLAGTPKNIQYF TGCGCCAGCAGCACCCTAGCGGGGACGCCCAAAAACATTCAGTACTTC
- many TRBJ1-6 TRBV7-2 CASSSGLGGNSPLNF TGTGCCAGCAGCTCAGGACTGGGAGGGAATTCACCCCTCAACTTT
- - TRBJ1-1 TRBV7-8 CASSSFGVHNTEAFF TGTGCCAGCAGCTCCTTCGGGGTACACAACACTGAAGCTTTCTTT
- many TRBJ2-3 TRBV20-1 CSARDSIGGDTDTQYF TGCAGTGCTAGAGATTCCATAGGCGGAGACACAGATACGCAGTATTTT
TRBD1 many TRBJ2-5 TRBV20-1 CSAQGAEETQYF TGCAGTGCCCAGGGGGCCGAAGAGACCCAGTACTTC
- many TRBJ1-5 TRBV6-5 CASSSDSWSNQPQHF TGTGCCAGCAGTTCCGACAGTTGGAGCAATCAGCCCCAGCATTTT
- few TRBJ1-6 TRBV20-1 CSAGVRYNSPLNF TGCAGTGCTGGGGTACGCTATAATTCACCCCTCAACTTT
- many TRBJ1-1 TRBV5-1 CASTPDQGTEAFF TGCGCCAGCACTCCGGACCAAGGCACTGAAGCTTTCTTT
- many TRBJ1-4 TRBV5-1 CASSLSLPDLNEKLFF TGCGCCAGCAGCTTGTCATTACCCGACCTTAATGAAAAACTGTTTTTT
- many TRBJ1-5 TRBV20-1 CSATRGDNQPQHF TGCAGTGCTACCAGGGGTGACAATCAGCCCCAGCATTTT
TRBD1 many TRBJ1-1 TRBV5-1 CASRLTGGSAEAFF TGCGCCAGCAGGTTGACAGGGGGCTCGGCTGAAGCTTTCTTT
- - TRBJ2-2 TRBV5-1 CASSLAGAGPGELFF TGCGCCAGCAGCTTGGCCGGGGCTGGACCCGGGGAGCTGTTTTTT
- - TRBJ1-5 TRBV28 CASSLVAGGYQPQNF TGTGCCAGCAGTTTAGTGGCGGGGGGCTATCAGCCCCAGAATTTT
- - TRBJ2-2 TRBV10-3 CAIRDHTGELFF TGTGCCATAAGGGACCACACCGGGGAGCTGTTTTTT
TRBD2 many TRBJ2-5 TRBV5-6 CASSLRLGLADQETQYF TGTGCCAGCAGCTTGAGGTTGGGACTAGCGGATCAAGAGACCCAGTACTTC
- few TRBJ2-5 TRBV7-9 CASSLDGIETQYF TGTGCCAGCAGCTTGGACGGGATAGAGACCCAGTACTTC
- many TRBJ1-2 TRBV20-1 CSARDEGHGKYGYTF TGCAGTGCTAGAGATGAGGGACACGGAAAATATGGCTACACCTTC
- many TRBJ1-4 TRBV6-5 CASSSLGGLGEKLFF TGTGCCAGCAGTTCCCTCGGGGGCTTGGGGGAAAAACTGTTTTTT
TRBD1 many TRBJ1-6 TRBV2 CAGRQGLGSPLHF TGTGCCGGACGACAGGGATTGGGTTCACCCCTCCACTTT
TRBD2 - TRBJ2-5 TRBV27 CASSGWEGLAETQYF TGTGCCAGCAGTGGGTGGGAGGGACTAGCAGAGACCCAGTACTTC
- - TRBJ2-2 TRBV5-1 CASSSSQGSGELFF TGCGCCAGCAGCTCCTCCCAGGGTTCCGGGGAGCTGTTTTTT
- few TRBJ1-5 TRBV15 CATSRELGQPQNF TGTGCCACCAGCAGAGAATTGGGCCAGCCCCAGAATTTT
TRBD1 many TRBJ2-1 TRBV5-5 CASSYQQGAYNEQFF TGTGCCAGCAGCTATCAGCAGGGGGCTTACAATGAGCAGTTCTTC
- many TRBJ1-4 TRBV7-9 CASSPRAATNEKLFF TGTGCCAGCAGCCCCCGGGCCGCAACTAATGAAAAACTGTTTTTT
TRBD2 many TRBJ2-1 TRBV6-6 CASSLAGGLNEQFF TGTGCCAGCAGTTTAGCGGGGGGGCTGAATGAGCAGTTCTTC
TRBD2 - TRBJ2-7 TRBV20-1 CSARIGTSSGETRPYEQYF TGCAGTGCTAGGATCGGGACGAGTAGCGGGGAGACACGACCTTACGAGCAGTACTTC
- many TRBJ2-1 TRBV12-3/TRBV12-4 CASSYTRGDEQFF TGTGCCAGCAGTTATACCCGGGGCGATGAGCAGTTCTTC
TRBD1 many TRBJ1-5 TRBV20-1 CSARGGQGINQPQHF TGCAGTGCTAGGGGGGGACAGGGAATTAATCAGCCCCAGCATTTT
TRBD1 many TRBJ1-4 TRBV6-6 CASSRTTGLDEKLFF TGTGCCAGCAGCCGGACGACAGGGCTGGATGAAAAACTGTTTTTT